This TCR beta chain was captured in a study of T cell clonality in common variable immunodeficiency. Findings and limits, study-wide: Reportedly, TCR beta sequences from common variable immunodeficiency showed fewer deletions and N-nucleotide insertions.

CDR3 length: 13 residues. With 6 bases removed from V and 4 bases from J, the gap between germline ends came to 12 bases. Germline assignment: CDR1 MRHNA and CDR2 SNTAGT. By share, this clone counts as medium-sized. What it binds is not known. The read falls 3 residues short of the CDR3 end, and the missing part is taken from the germline J gene. Aged about 8 to 64 years, CVID subjects averaged around 40 years old. Both groups were predominantly of Caucasian heritage. No CVID subject was ill or on immunomodulatory drugs when sampled. The table came from immunoSEQ multiplex PCR; TCRdb's copy has only in-frame clones and leaves some out. Recorded here are about 32,000 clones, none singletons.

Sequenced input: peripheral blood mononuclear cells. This clonotype was obtained from a human donor with common variable immunodeficiency. The J gene is TRBJ1-1, the V gene TRBV6-4, with D uncertain. This CDR3 reads CASSLDAGTEAFF. The sequenced CDR3 bases are TGTGCCAGCAGCTTGGATGCAGGCACTGAA.